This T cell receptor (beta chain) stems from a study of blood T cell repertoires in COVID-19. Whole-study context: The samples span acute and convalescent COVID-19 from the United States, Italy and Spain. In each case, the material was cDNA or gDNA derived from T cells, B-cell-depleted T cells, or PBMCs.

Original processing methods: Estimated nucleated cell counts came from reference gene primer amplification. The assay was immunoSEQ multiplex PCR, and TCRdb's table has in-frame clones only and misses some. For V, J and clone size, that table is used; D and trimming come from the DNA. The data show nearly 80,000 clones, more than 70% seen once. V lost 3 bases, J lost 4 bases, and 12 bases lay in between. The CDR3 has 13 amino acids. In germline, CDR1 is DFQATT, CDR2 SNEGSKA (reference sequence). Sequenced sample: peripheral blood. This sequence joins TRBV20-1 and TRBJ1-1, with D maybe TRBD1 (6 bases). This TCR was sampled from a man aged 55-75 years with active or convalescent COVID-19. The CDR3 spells CSASQGLSTEAFF. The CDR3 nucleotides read TGCAGTGCTAGTCAGGGGCTCAGCACTGAAGCTTTCTTT.